This T cell receptor (beta chain) was observed in a study of neoadjuvant anti-PD-1 for oral cavity cancer. Study overall: Nivolumab at 3 mg/kg was mostly given biweekly, three to four doses, pre-surgery.

Study conclusions and caveats: Higher pretreatment blood Treg/Th17 ratios correlated with higher pretreatment blood and lower post-treatment tumor TCRbeta clonality. Only a few patients per response group were TCR-analyzed; validation needed.

A word on this clone: Its antigen remains unknown.

Libraries were prepared by immunoSEQ multiplex PCR; TCRdb keeps only in-frame clonotypes and omits some of them. Of around 8,000 clones in the sample, roughly 62% were seen once. Time point of the sample: after neoadjuvant nivolumab, at surgical resection. The trim removed 8 bases at V and 3 bases at J, leaving 4 bases unmatched. CDR1 and CDR2 from the germline V gene are LNHDA and SQIVND (reference sequence). This CDR3 has 13 amino acids. This clonotype was sampled from a person aged 40 to 85 with oral cavity squamous cell carcinoma. The V and J genes are TRBV19 and TRBJ1-5; 7 nucleotides line up with TRBD1. The sequencing used PBMCs, collected after nivolumab (anti-PD-1) treatment. CDR3: CASHDRANQPQHF. CDR3 coding DNA: TGTGCCAGTCACGACAGGGCCAATCAGCCCCAGCATTTT.